Sequencing of this TCR beta chain was carried out in a study of cytomegalovirus exposure and HLA in healthy donors. Study-level findings and limits: The authors judged a highly shared variant cluster likely a sequencing artifact.

In regard to this clone: The antigen remains unidentified.

PCR used 60 Vbeta primers and 13 Jbeta primers. Sequenced by immunoSEQ multiplex PCR; TCRdb stores in-frame clones only, minus some. The table shows approximately 100,000 clones, with roughly three quarters occurring only once. Germline loops: CDR1 MNHEY, CDR2 SVGAGI. The CDR3 has 12 amino acids. The V gene lost 7 bases and the J gene lost 2 bases, with 8 bases spanning the gap. Sequenced sample: PBMCs. The clonotype was recovered from a woman between 40 and 55 years old in good health and CMV-seronegative. The chain employs TRBV6-5 and TRBJ2-5; D might be TRBD1 (5 bases). The CDR3: CASTDRQETQYF. DNA of the CDR3: TGTGCCAGCACCGACAGACAAGAGACCCAGTACTTC.